These 2 T cell receptor beta chains were all obtained from the same sample, sequenced in a study of CD8 T cells in ankylosing spondylitis. TCRdb re-analysed the 5' RACE reads in MiXCR, keeping a single row per CDR3 protein. The sample holds 80,000 to 90,000 distinct CDR3 sequences, 25% to 35% seen once. The material sequenced was blood, either unsorted or a sorted T cell fraction (not recorded which). The origin of the receptors is a male donor with ankylosing spondylitis or in good health (not recorded which).

The chain combines TRBV5-1 with TRBJ2-5; maybe TRBD2 (6 bases). V lost 3 bases and J 5 bases, leaving 11 bases between the germline ends. This CDR3 is 13 amino acids long. CDR1 and CDR2 (germline): SGHRS, YFSETQ. The CDR3 DNA sequence: TGCGCCAGCAGCTACGGACTACGGGAGACCCAGTACTTC. It translates to CASSYGLRETQYF.

The chain joins TRBV20-1 to TRBJ1-1; D is perhaps TRBD1 (5 bases). V was shortened by 2 bases and J by 4 bases, with 8 bases between the two germline ends. Looked up from germline, CDR1 is DFQATT and CDR2 is SNEGSKA (reference sequence). The CDR3 loop spans 12 amino acids. Here the CDR3 reads CSARQDITEAFF. The CDR3 nucleotides are TGCAGTGCTAGACAGGACATCACTGAAGCTTTCTTT.